This T cell receptor beta chain originates from a study of cytomegalovirus exposure and HLA in healthy donors. Study information: A prior analysis found 95 million to 140 million unique TCR beta sequences from around 180 million T cells. Whole-study findings and limits: V- and J-gene trimming of TCR beta was linked (in a later analysis) to a missense DCLRE1C variant. A cluster of highly shared sequence variants was likely a sequencing artifact. An ancestry cluster, one associated with Asian ancestry, reportedly showed fewer N-insertions than the approximately 670-donor mean in a later analysis.

Remarks on this clone: Its antigen is unidentified.

The V gene end was trimmed by 9 bases and the J gene end by 5 bases; junction bases not matched to a gene: 9. The CDR3 totals 13 residues. CDR1 and CDR2 from the germline V gene are LNHDA and SQIVND (reference sequence). The PCR contained 60 Vbeta and 13 Jbeta primers. Sequencing was performed with immunoSEQ multiplex PCR; in TCRdb, only in-frame clones are kept and a portion is missing. The sample shows 200,000 to 250,000 clones, roughly 84% of them seen only once. The V call is TRBV19, the J call TRBJ2-7; TRBD1 matches at 8 bases. The receptor was isolated from a boy aged 2-15 years in good health and CMV-seronegative. Sequences were obtained from PBMCs. As DNA, the CDR3 is TGTGCCAGCACCTCTCACAGGGGGGACGAGCAGTACTTC. This codes for CASTSHRGDEQYF.